Included here is one T cell receptor (beta chain) sequence, with context. CDR1 is SNHLY, CDR2 FYNNEI, per germline. V lost 2 bases and J lost 7, with 10 bases in between. This CDR3 comprises 13 residues. This entry is derived from a study of cytomegalovirus exposure and HLA in healthy donors. This PCR relied on a set of 60 Vbeta primers and 13 Jbeta primers. Clones were read by immunoSEQ multiplex PCR, and TCRdb kept only the in-frame ones, dropping some. The sample lists around 80,000 clones; 74% were seen once. The TCR originated in a man aged 40-49 years in good health and CMV-seropositive. The sample was PBMCs. The V and J genes are TRBV2 and TRBJ2-3; weak D call: TRBD2 (5 bases). The CDR3 sequence is CASSENQRNTQYF. CDR3 in DNA: TGTGCCAGCAGTGAAAACCAGCGGAATACGCAGTATTTT.